Following are 20 T cell receptor beta chains from one sample sequenced in a study of OX40 agonist ivuxolimab in advanced cancers. The assay was immunoSEQ multiplex PCR, and TCRdb's table has in-frame clones only and misses some. The data contain under 85,000 clones, around 86% of them singletons. The material was CD4+ or CD8+ T cells sorted from blood, obtained in a trial of the OX40 agonist ivuxolimab. The receptor set was obtained from an adult with an advanced solid tumor such as melanoma, head and neck, liver or kidney cancer.

The table lists this clone with a count of one. The chain couples TRBV5-5 to TRBJ2-3; D unclear. The CDR3 contains 14 residues. Per the germline V gene, CDR1 is SGHKS and CDR2 is YYEKEE (reference sequence). Trimming pared 2 bases from V and 4 bases from J, leaving 11 bases between. The CDR3 reads CASSLGNNADTQYF. CDR3 DNA sequence: TGTGCCAGCAGCTTAGGCAACAACGCAGATACGCAGTATTTT.

This chain connects TRBV7-2 to TRBJ1-3, with D maybe TRBD1 (5 bases). The CDR3 loop spans 14 amino acids. Germline assignment: CDR1 SGHTA and CDR2 FQGNSA. V lost 3 bases, J lost 4 bases, and 10 bases lay in between. CDR3 sequence: CASSLLQGGNTIYF. The DNA for the CDR3 is TGTGCCAGCAGCTTGTTGCAGGGAGGAAACACCATATATTTT.

V and J are TRBV4-2 and TRBJ1-5; possibly TRBD1 for D (5 bases). V lost 2 bases and J lost 0, with 8 bases in between. Germline V CDR1 and CDR2: LGHNA, YNFKEQ. The CDR3 runs 15 residues. The CDR3 loop is CASSQMGGSNQPQHF. CDR3 nucleotides: TGTGCCAGCAGCCAAATGGGGGGTAGCAATCAGCCCCAGCATTTT.

The rearrangement links TRBV18 to TRBJ2-2; 7 positions agree with TRBD2. V shed 3 bases and J 0 bases; nucleotides not matched to a gene: 7. CDR1 is KGHSH, CDR2 LQKENI, per germline. This CDR3 region has 17 residues. CDR3 coding DNA: TGTGCCAGCTCACCGGTCTCCGCGGGAGCGAACACCGGGGAGCTGTTTTTT. It translates to CASSPVSAGANTGELFF.

This chain's CDR3 is CASSETSRFSEQFF. CDR3 DNA sequence: TGTGCCAGCAGTGAGACAAGCCGGTTCAGTGAGCAGTTCTTC. The chain joins TRBV25-1 to TRBJ2-1; D not certain. The V end was cut by 3 bases, the J end by 9 bases, with 15 bases between. The CDR3 runs 14 residues. CDR1 and CDR2 (germline): MGHDK, SYGVNS. The variable domain in full, with the rest retrieved from reference TRBV25-1 and TRBJ2-1, is EADIYQTPRYLVIGTGKKITLECSQTMGHDKMYWYQQDPGMELHLIHYSYGVNSTEKGDLSSESTVSRIRTEHFPLTLESARPSHTSQYLCASSETSRFSEQFFGPGTRLTVL.

This chain connects TRBV28 to TRBJ2-3, with 11 bases lining up with TRBD2. The CDR3 length is 17 residues. V shed 4 bases, J shed 4 bases, and the junction held 10 bases outside the gene matches. Germline CDR1 and CDR2: MDHEN and SYDVKM. CDR3 protein: CASSSTVAGGRADTQYF. As DNA, the CDR3 is TGTGCCAGCAGTTCTACCGTAGCGGGAGGGAGGGCAGATACGCAGTATTTT.

The chain recombines TRBV5-4 with TRBJ1-1; D is uncertain. Germline V lookup: CDR1 SGHNT, CDR2 YYREEE (reference sequence). Trimming took off 2 bases at V and 0 bases at J, with 8 bases between the two ends. There are 14 residues in the CDR3. The CDR3 protein is CASSLDFMNTEAFF. Here the CDR3 DNA reads TGTGCCAGCAGCTTAGACTTCATGAACACTGAAGCTTTCTTT.

V gene TRBV5-5 combines with J gene TRBJ2-7; weak D call: TRBD2 (5 bases). Looked up from germline, CDR1 is SGHKS and CDR2 is YYEKEE (reference sequence). The V end was cut by 5 bases, the J end by 4 bases, with 25 bases between. This CDR3 has 17 amino acids. The CDR3 spells CASRQKVGGWLGYEQYF. In nucleotides, the CDR3 is TGTGCCAGCAGACAGAAGGTTGGCGGGTGGCTGGGGTACGAGCAGTACTTC.

This clone showed up just once. The rearrangement links TRBV6-6 to TRBJ1-2; weak D call: TRBD1 (5 bases). The CDR3 consists of 14 residues. V dropped 0 bases and J dropped 8 bases, with 13 bases sitting between them. The germline V gene has CDR1 MNHNY and CDR2 SVGAGI (reference sequence). The CDR3 loop reads CASSYSMMGEGYTF. The DNA for the CDR3 is TGTGCCAGCAGTTACTCGATGATGGGGGAGGGCTACACCTTC.

This clone was seen a single time. The genes are TRBV5-1 and TRBJ2-1; D not resolved. The CDR3 consists of 15 residues. CDR1 is SGHRS, CDR2 YFSETQ, per germline. V lost 0 bases to trimming and J lost 5 bases, with 12 bases between them. CDR3 DNA: TGCGCCAGCAGCTTGGCCCGCCAAGGGAACAATGAGCAGTTCTTC. The encoded protein is CASSLARQGNNEQFF.

The gene calls are TRBV19 and TRBJ2-3; D is unresolved. Deletions cut 3 bases from V and 2 bases from J, with 12 bases between. The CDR3 sequence is 15 residues long. Germline CDR1 and CDR2: LNHDA and SQIVND (reference sequence). The CDR3: CASSIQQRNTDTQYF. The CDR3 DNA reads as TGTGCCAGTAGTATTCAACAGAGAAACACAGATACGCAGTATTTT.

V usage is TRBV7-9 and J usage is TRBJ1-5; a possible D gene is TRBD1 (6 bases). The CDR3 spans 16 residues. The germline V gene has CDR1 SEHNR and CDR2 FQNEAQ (reference sequence). The ends were cut back, 2 bases at V and 0 bases at J, with 11 bases in the middle. For the CDR3, the DNA is TGTGCCAGCAGCTTATTCGTAGGGGGTAGCAATCAGCCCCAGCATTTT. Translating gives CASSLFVGGSNQPQHF.

The chain couples TRBV28 to TRBJ1-2, with 7 nucleotides matching TRBD1. With V trimmed by 1 base and J by 8 bases, 10 bases remained unmatched. CDR3 length: 15 amino acids. Germline CDR1 is MDHEN and CDR2 is SYDVKM. CDR3 DNA sequence: TGTGCCAGCAGTTTATTTCGACAGGGAGACAAGGGCTACACCTTC. Its translation is CASSLFRQGDKGYTF.

V is TRBV4-2 and J is TRBJ2-1; 8 nucleotides match TRBD2. V trimming: 2 bases; J trimming: 8 bases; junction bases outside the gene matches: 5. The CDR3 is 14 residues long. Germline V gives CDR1 LGHNA, CDR2 YNFKEQ. The CDR3 loop reads CASSQTGTSHEQFF. The CDR3 DNA reads as TGTGCCAGCAGCCAAACCGGGACTAGTCATGAGCAGTTCTTC.

The genes are TRBV10-3 and TRBJ2-3; D gene uncertain. CDR3 length equals 14 residues. Germline V lookup: CDR1 ENHRY, CDR2 SYGVKD. V was clipped by 6 bases and J by 2 bases, with 12 bases between them. The CDR3 here is CAIRDVGITDTQYF. The CDR3 coding sequence is TGTGCCATCAGGGATGTGGGTATCACAGATACGCAGTATTTT.

This clone was recorded only once. The V call is TRBV28, the J call TRBJ2-7, with 7 bases aligning to TRBD1. The CDR3 extends over 14 amino acids. The junction had 8 bases not matched to a gene; V was cut back by 6 bases and J by 3 bases. Per the germline V gene, CDR1 is MDHEN and CDR2 is SYDVKM. CDR3 coding DNA: TGTGCCAGCAGCCCGAGGTGGGACAGCTACGAGCAGTACTTC. Its translation is CASSPRWDSYEQYF.

The rearrangement uses TRBV10-1 and TRBJ2-7; D perhaps matches TRBD2 (5 bases). Trimming stripped 7 bases from V and 3 bases from J, with 22 bases between. This CDR3 is 16 amino acids long. Germline V lookup: CDR1 WNHNN, CDR2 SYGVQD (reference sequence). The CDR3 sequence: CASTRPITRENYEQYF. In nucleotides, the CDR3 is TGCGCCAGCACTCGACCTATTACTAGAGAGAACTACGAGCAGTACTTC.

This chain links TRBV2 with TRBJ1-3; no reliable D call. Germline assignment: CDR1 SNHLY and CDR2 FYNNEI. V lost 6 bases and J lost 2, with 8 bases in between. This CDR3 has 13 amino acids. The CDR3 DNA is TGTGCCAGCAGGGGAGTTACTGGAAACACCATATATTTT. Translated: CASRGVTGNTIYF.

J is TRBJ2-5 and V is TRBV18, with 11 bases lining up with TRBD2. There are 15 residues in the CDR3. Germline-derived CDR1 and CDR2 are KGHSH and LQKENI. V trimming: 0 bases; J trimming: 5 bases; junction bases outside the gene matches: 2. The CDR3 reads CASSPPWTSGETQYF. CDR3 coding DNA: TGTGCCAGCTCACCACCTTGGACTAGCGGGGAGACCCAGTACTTC.

The chain joins TRBV6-1 to TRBJ2-3, with 7 bases aligning to TRBD1. The CDR3 runs to 14 residues. Germline CDR1 and CDR2: MNHNS and SASEGT. The trim removed 4 bases at V and 6 bases at J, leaving 7 bases unmatched. Written as DNA, the CDR3 is TGTGCCAGCAGTGTAACAGGGGTTTATGATACGCAGTATTTT. Translated: CASSVTGVYDTQYF.